These 26 T cell receptor beta chains were all obtained from the same sample, sequenced in a study of cytomegalovirus exposure and HLA in healthy donors. Data came from immunoSEQ multiplex PCR; TCRdb stores just in-frame clones and leaves some out. The table lists around 250,000 clones, roughly 90% of them singletons. Sequenced: PBMCs. Every receptor here comes from a woman in her late teens or twenties in good health and CMV-seronegative.

This clone was picked up one time. The chain employs TRBV4-2 and TRBJ2-1; 12 bases are shared with TRBD1. CDR3 length equals 17 residues. Germline CDR1 and CDR2: LGHNA and YNFKEQ. V was clipped by 0 bases and J by 8 bases; unmatched bases: 8. Written as DNA, the CDR3 is TGTGCCAGCAGCCAAGATCTTGGGACAGGGGGCCAGCATGAGCAGTTCTTC. Protein sequence: CASSQDLGTGGQHEQFF.

The rearrangement uses TRBV6-5 and TRBJ2-7; 9 positions agree with TRBD1. The ends lost 5 bases at V and 3 bases at J; junction bases unmatched: 5. CDR1 is MNHEY, CDR2 SVGAGI, per germline. The CDR3 has 14 residues. The CDR3 loop is CASSKQGADYEQYF. As DNA, the CDR3 is TGTGCCAGCAGTAAACAGGGGGCGGACTACGAGCAGTACTTC.

The J gene is TRBJ1-6, the V gene TRBV14; 7 nucleotides match TRBD1. CDR3 size: 14 residues. The germline V gene encodes CDR1 SGHDN and CDR2 FVKESK. Unmatched junction bases numbered 4, after V lost 1 base and J lost 10 bases. CDR3 region: CASSQAGGRSPLHF. The CDR3 DNA reads as TGTGCCAGCAGCCAAGCAGGGGGACGGTCACCCCTCCACTTT.

V is TRBV7-3 and J is TRBJ2-1; possible D gene TRBD1, 7 bases. In germline, CDR1 is SGHTA, CDR2 FQGTGA. The CDR3 is made up of 15 amino acids. V gave up 5 bases and J gave up 3 bases, with 14 bases separating them. The CDR3 coding sequence is TGTGCCAGCAGCAACGGACAGGAGGGCTACAATGAGCAGTTCTTC. Residues: CASSNGQEGYNEQFF. Full variable domain (rest looked up from reference TRBV7-3 and TRBJ2-1): GAGVSQTPSNKVTEKGKYVELRCDPISGHTALYWYRQSLGQGPEFLIYFQGTGAADDSGLPNDRFFAVRPEGSVSTLKIQRTERGDSAVYLCASSNGQEGYNEQFFGPGTRLTVL.

The CDR3 sequence: CASSETGYNSPLHF. In nucleotides, the CDR3 is TGTGCCAGCAGCGAAACAGGATATAATTCACCCCTCCACTTT. This chain uses TRBV11-3 with TRBJ1-6; TRBD1 might be the D (5 bases). This CDR3 has 14 residues. The germline gives CDR1 SGHNT, CDR2 YENEEA. Trimming took off 5 bases at V and 4 bases at J, with 9 bases between the two ends.

The V gene is TRBV27, the J gene TRBJ1-2; 7 bases are a match to TRBD1. The J segment lost 4 bases and the V segment lost 6 bases, leaving 11 bases of the junction unmatched. This CDR3 spans 15 amino acids. The germline gives CDR1 MNHEY, CDR2 SMNVEV (reference sequence). The CDR3 coding sequence is TGTGCCAGCAGGACTAATACAGGGGAATTCTATGGCTACACCTTC. This encodes CASRTNTGEFYGYTF.

The rearrangement links TRBV5-1 to TRBJ1-6; 12 bases line up with TRBD1. Germline V gene sequence: CDR1 SGHRS, CDR2 YFSETQ. CDR3 length equals 18 residues. V trimming: 3 bases; J trimming: 9 bases; junction bases outside the gene matches: 13. The CDR3 spells CASSSRPGQGASGSPLHF. The CDR3 nucleotides are TGCGCCAGCAGCTCAAGACCGGGACAGGGGGCGAGTGGTTCACCCCTCCACTTT. Combining the CDR3 with reference TRBV5-1 and TRBJ1-6 gives the whole variable domain KAGVTQTPRYLIKTRGQQVTLSCSPISGHRSVSWYQQTPGQGLQFLFEYFSETQRNKGNFPGRFSGRQFSNSRSEMNVSTLELGDSALYLCASSSRPGQGASGSPLHFGNGTRLTVT.

The chain couples TRBV5-1 to TRBJ1-4; possible D gene TRBD1, 5 bases. The CDR3 loop spans 16 amino acids. Germline V lookup: CDR1 SGHRS, CDR2 YFSETQ. V lost 1 base to trimming and J lost 4 bases, with 14 bases between them. DNA of the CDR3: TGCGCCAGCAGCTTGTCAACAGGAGCCTTTAATGAAAAACTGTTTTTT. Its translation: CASSLSTGAFNEKLFF.

The gene calls are TRBV13 and TRBJ1-2; the D is unclear. Germline loops: CDR1 PRHDT, CDR2 FYEKMQ (reference sequence). The CDR3 extends over 12 amino acids. Trimming removed 3 bases from V and 4 bases from J, with 6 bases in between. Here the CDR3 reads CASSLELYGYTF. Here the CDR3 DNA reads TGTGCCAGCAGCTTGGAGCTCTATGGCTACACCTTC.

The rearrangement links TRBV2 to TRBJ2-3; perhaps TRBD1 as D (7 bases). V was trimmed by 2 bases and J by 7 bases, leaving 16 bases between them. This CDR3 region has 15 residues. CDR1 is SNHLY and CDR2 is FYNNEI in the germline V gene. The CDR3 DNA reads as TGTGCCAGCAGTGAACGGCCAGGGGGGAAAAATACGCAGTATTTT. Protein product: CASSERPGGKNTQYF.

The rearrangement joins TRBV5-1 to TRBJ2-2, with 10 bases matching TRBD1. V was pared by 3 bases and J by 4 bases, with 12 bases of the junction left unmatched. Germline assignment: CDR1 SGHRS and CDR2 YFSETQ. This CDR3 region has 18 residues. The CDR3 sequence is CASSSPRQGAPGTGELFF. DNA for the CDR3: TGCGCCAGCAGCTCACCACGACAGGGGGCGCCCGGCACCGGGGAGCTGTTTTTT.

The genes are TRBV6-1 and TRBJ1-2; weak D call: TRBD1 (6 bases). Germline V gene sequence: CDR1 MNHNS, CDR2 SASEGT. CDR3 length: 14 amino acids. With 7 bases removed from V and 0 bases from J, the gap between germline ends came to 12 bases. The CDR3 DNA follows: TGTGCCAGCATGAGGGACACCGCTAACTATGGCTACACCTTC. This gives the protein CASMRDTANYGYTF.

J is TRBJ1-2 and V is TRBV5-1, with 8 bases aligning to TRBD1. V lost 4 bases and J lost 4; bases outside the gene matches: 9. Per germline, CDR1 SGHRS and CDR2 YFSETQ. CDR3 length: 15 residues. This CDR3 is CASSLIETGGYGYTF. In DNA, the CDR3 is TGCGCCAGCAGCCTAATTGAAACAGGGGGCTATGGCTACACCTTC.

The gene calls are TRBV5-1 and TRBJ2-5; 8 bases fit TRBD2. From germline, CDR1 is SGHRS and CDR2 YFSETQ. This CDR3 contains 16 residues. Unmatched junction bases numbered 4, after V lost 0 bases and J lost 0 bases. The CDR3, as DNA: TGCGCCAGCAGCTTGGCCGGGCGGGGGGACCAAGAGACCCAGTACTTC. Protein: CASSLAGRGDQETQYF. Combining the CDR3 with reference TRBV5-1 and TRBJ2-5 gives the whole variable domain KAGVTQTPRYLIKTRGQQVTLSCSPISGHRSVSWYQQTPGQGLQFLFEYFSETQRNKGNFPGRFSGRQFSNSRSEMNVSTLELGDSALYLCASSLAGRGDQETQYFGPGTRLLVL.

This chain connects TRBV7-2 to TRBJ2-3, with a weak D call TRBD2 (5 bases). The ends were cut back, 4 bases at V and 0 bases at J, with 5 bases in the middle. The CDR3 is made up of 13 amino acids. Germline V gives CDR1 SGHTA, CDR2 FQGNSA. CDR3: CASSWESTDTQYF. DNA of the CDR3: TGTGCCAGCAGCTGGGAGAGCACAGATACGCAGTATTTT.

The V gene is TRBV30, the J gene TRBJ1-4; unclear D gene. With 0 bases removed from V and 2 bases from J, the gap between germline ends came to 19 bases. CDR3 length equals 18 residues. Germline CDR1 and CDR2: GTSNPN and SVGIG (reference sequence). CDR3 loop: CAWSVWWGGGVTNEKLFF. The CDR3 region has the DNA TGTGCCTGGAGTGTATGGTGGGGTGGAGGTGTGACTAATGAAAAACTGTTTTTT.

The CDR3, as DNA: TGTGCCAGCAGTTTAGATCCAGGGCTCTGGCGGACCCTCCACTTT. Its protein is CASSLDPGLWRTLHF. This chain connects TRBV27 to TRBJ1-6; D may be TRBD1 (5 bases). The germline gives CDR1 MNHEY, CDR2 SMNVEV (reference sequence). The V gene lost 2 bases and the J gene lost 14 bases, with 19 bases spanning the gap. The CDR3 sequence is 15 residues long.

The V and J genes are TRBV5-5 and TRBJ1-1; 10 bases line up with TRBD1. V shed 1 base, J shed 5 bases, and the junction held 5 bases outside the gene matches. CDR3 size: 15 residues. Germline CDR1 is SGHKS and CDR2 is YYEKEE (reference sequence). CDR3 residues: CASSLLGQGRTEAFF. CDR3 sequence (DNA): TGTGCCAGCAGCTTGCTGGGACAGGGGAGAACTGAAGCTTTCTTT.

This rearrangement joins TRBV29-1 to TRBJ2-5, with 7 bases matching TRBD2. The germline gives CDR1 SQVTM, CDR2 ANQGSEA. The V segment lost 5 bases and the J segment 1 base; nucleotides outside the gene matches: 4. This CDR3 is 13 amino acids long. CDR3 DNA sequence: TGCAGCGTTCGGTGGGGGGGCCAAGAGACCCAGTACTTC. Encoded protein: CSVRWGGQETQYF.

This chain links TRBV2 with TRBJ2-7, with 7 bases that match TRBD1. J was trimmed by 2 bases and V by 1 base; bases with no gene match: 5. The CDR3 spans 15 residues. The germline CDR1 and CDR2 sequences are SNHLY and FYNNEI. The CDR3 region has the DNA TGTGCCAGCAGTGAAGGAGGGGGACAGACCTACGAGCAGTACTTC. Translation: CASSEGGGQTYEQYF.

This clone has just one count. The chain links TRBV28 to TRBJ2-1; D is ambiguous. Trimming shortened V by 2 bases and J by 7 bases, and 6 bases separated the two germline ends. Germline CDR1 reads MDHEN; CDR2 reads SYDVKM. The CDR3 has 12 residues. CDR3 nucleotide sequence: TGTGCCAGCAGTTTAGCGCGGAATGAGCAGTTCTTC. This gives the protein CASSLARNEQFF.

J is TRBJ2-1 and V is TRBV5-1, with 8 bases lining up with TRBD1. The CDR3 totals 16 residues. Germline V gene lookup returns CDR1 SGHRS and CDR2 YFSETQ. Unmatched junction bases numbered 7, after V lost 0 bases and J lost 5 bases. The CDR3 region has the DNA TGCGCCAGCAGCTTGGATACAGGGGGGCCGGACAATGAGCAGTTCTTC. The encoded protein is CASSLDTGGPDNEQFF.

The chain combines TRBV9 with TRBJ2-3; D is uncertain. V lost 4 bases to trimming and J lost 1 base, with 16 bases between them. CDR3 length: 16 residues. Germline CDR1 reads SGDLS; CDR2 reads YYNGEE. CDR3 nucleotide sequence: TGTGCCAGCAGCCCCGTTTTGAGGTCTGGCACAGATACGCAGTATTTT. Its translation: CASSPVLRSGTDTQYF.

V gene TRBV7-2 combines with J gene TRBJ1-4; D gene unclear. V was cut by 1 base and J by 10 bases, with 13 bases left in between. CDR1 is SGHTA, CDR2 FQGNSA, per germline. The length of the CDR3 is 14 residues. This CDR3 reads CASSLDPGFGKLFF. The CDR3 bases are TGTGCCAGCAGCTTAGATCCAGGTTTCGGAAAACTGTTTTTT. The variable domain in full, completed from reference TRBV7-2 and TRBJ1-4, reads GAGVSQSPSNKVTEKGKDVELRCDPISGHTALYWYRQSLGQGLEFLIYFQGNSAPDKSGLPSDRFSAERTGGSVSTLTIQRTQQEDSAVYLCASSLDPGFGKLFFGSGTQLSVL.

The V gene is TRBV4-3, the J gene TRBJ1-1; 7 nucleotides align to TRBD1. This CDR3 region has 16 residues. Looked up from germline, CDR1 is LGHNA and CDR2 is YSLEER. Losses at the gene ends were 0 bases for V and 1 base for J; bases not matched to a gene: 5. CDR3 protein: CASSQEITGANTEAFF. DNA of the CDR3: TGCGCCAGCAGCCAAGAGATTACAGGGGCGAACACTGAAGCTTTCTTT.

The rearrangement joins TRBV6-1 to TRBJ1-3; weak D call: TRBD1 (5 bases). The CDR3 spans 14 residues. Between the trimmed V and J ends, which lost 1 base and 3 bases, there was a span of 7 bases. The germline V gene has CDR1 MNHNS and CDR2 SASEGT. The CDR3 DNA sequence: TGTGCCAGCAGTGAAGACAGGCGTGGAAACACCATATATTTT. The encoded protein is CASSEDRRGNTIYF.